This T cell receptor (beta chain) was identified during a study of blood T cell repertoires in COVID-19. For the study at large: Spain, Italy and the United States supplied samples that represented acute and convalescent COVID-19. T cells, B-cell-depleted T cells, or PBMCs provided the cDNA or gDNA that served as material.

Measured with immunoSEQ multiplex PCR; TCRdb has only the in-frame clones, and not every one. Of more than 250,000 clones listed, about 86% are singletons. This CDR3 has 16 residues. CDR1 is SQVTM, CDR2 ANQGSEA, per germline. With 2 bases clipped from V and 8 bases from J, the junction kept 16 bases outside the gene matches. This chain links TRBV29-1 with TRBJ1-1; 8 bases are a match to TRBD1. Sample: peripheral blood. This TCR was recovered from a woman aged 25 to 45 who had recovered from COVID-19. CDR3 region: CSVENRGGDRSLEAFF. CDR3 sequence (DNA): TGCAGCGTTGAAAACCGAGGAGGGGACAGGTCCTTAGAAGCTTTCTTT. Complete variable domain (other parts from reference TRBV29-1 and TRBJ1-1): SAVISQKPSRDICQRGTSLTIQCQVDSQVTMMFWYRQQPGQSLTLIATANQGSEATYESGFVIDKFPISRPNLTFSTLTVSNMSPEDSSIYLCSVENRGGDRSLEAFFGQGTRLTVV.